Below are 30 T cell receptor beta chains sequenced from a single sample in a study of blood T cell repertoires in COVID-19. Profiled with immunoSEQ multiplex PCR; TCRdb holds only in-frame clones, not every one. The sample has over 60,000 clones, under 85% seen once. Sequencing used peripheral blood. Receptor source: a man aged 55 to 70 with COVID-19, enrolled during active disease.

The chain employs TRBV9 and TRBJ2-1; 10 bases align to TRBD2. CDR1 is SGDLS, CDR2 YYNGEE, per germline. The CDR3 consists of 14 residues. V lost 3 bases to trimming and J lost 7 bases; unmatched junction nucleotides: 4. CDR3 DNA sequence: TGTGCCAGCAGCGCTAGCGGGAGTGGGAATGAGCAGTTCTTC. Protein: CASSASGSGNEQFF.

The sample holds a few counts of this clone. This chain connects TRBV30 to TRBJ2-7, with 8 bases matching TRBD2. The ends lost 5 bases at V and 4 bases at J; junction bases unmatched: 1. Looked up from germline, CDR1 is GTSNPN and CDR2 is SVGIG (reference sequence). This CDR3 comprises 11 residues. CDR3 DNA sequence: TGTGCCTGGGGACTAGCTTACGAGCAGTACTTC. Its protein is CAWGLAYEQYF.

The chain is built from TRBV5-6 and TRBJ2-7; TRBD1 aligns across 10 bases. Per germline, CDR1 SGHDT and CDR2 YYEEEE. With 2 bases clipped from V and 6 bases from J, the junction kept 8 bases outside the gene matches. This CDR3 region has 15 residues. The CDR3 sequence: CASSFQRDRGGEQYF. CDR3 nucleotides: TGTGCCAGCAGCTTCCAAAGGGACAGGGGAGGCGAGCAGTACTTC.

This chain uses TRBV24-1 with TRBJ2-3; 9 nucleotides agree with TRBD1. Per the germline V gene, CDR1 is KGHDR and CDR2 is SFDVKD. There are 18 residues in the CDR3. J gave up 5 bases and V 0 bases, and 11 bases lay outside the gene matches. The CDR3 sequence is CATSDLSPLDRGGDTQYF. In DNA, the CDR3 is TGTGCCACCAGTGATTTGTCGCCTCTGGACAGGGGTGGAGATACGCAGTATTTT.

The rearrangement joins TRBV19 to TRBJ2-1; 10 bases agree with TRBD1. The J segment lost 4 bases and the V segment lost 4 bases, leaving 7 bases of the junction unmatched. Germline V lookup: CDR1 LNHDA, CDR2 SQIVND (reference sequence). The CDR3 is 16 amino acids. The CDR3 DNA reads TGTGCCAGTAGTACCCCCGGGACAGGGGTTTACAATGAGCAGTTCTTC. It translates to CASSTPGTGVYNEQFF.

The CDR3 nucleotides read TGTGCCAGCTCACAGGGGATCAGCTCTGGGGCCAACGTCCTGACTTTC. This codes for CASSQGISSGANVLTF. The J gene is TRBJ2-6, the V gene TRBV18; D perhaps matches TRBD1 (5 bases). Trimming removed 4 bases from V and 0 bases from J, with 10 bases in between. The CDR3 contains 16 residues. Germline CDR1 is KGHSH and CDR2 is LQKENI.

The chain employs TRBV5-1 and TRBJ2-1; 7 bases fit TRBD1. The junction had 8 bases not matched to a gene; V was cut back by 5 bases and J by 3 bases. Per the germline V gene, CDR1 is SGHRS and CDR2 is YFSETQ. The length of the CDR3 is 15 residues. The DNA for the CDR3 is TGCGCCAGCAGTATTGGGGACAGTGACTACAATGAGCAGTTCTTC. This translates into CASSIGDSDYNEQFF.

The CDR3 protein is CASSPEAESNQPQHF. The CDR3 DNA sequence: TGTGCCAGCAGCCCGGAGGCCGAAAGCAATCAGCCCCAGCATTTT. The V gene is TRBV5-6, the J gene TRBJ1-5; D ambiguous. From germline, CDR1 is SGHDT and CDR2 YYEEEE. V was pared by 4 bases and J by 1 base, with 12 bases between. This CDR3 has 15 amino acids.

J is TRBJ1-6 and V is TRBV27, with D perhaps TRBD1 (5 bases). This CDR3 spans 14 amino acids. The germline V gene has CDR1 MNHEY and CDR2 SMNVEV (reference sequence). Between the trimmed V and J ends, which lost 6 bases and 14 bases, there was a span of 20 bases. The CDR3 reads CASRVTVRSSSLHF. The CDR3 DNA reads as TGTGCCAGCAGGGTGACAGTCCGTTCGAGTTCCCTCCACTTT.

The chain employs TRBV7-2 and TRBJ2-3, with 8 bases aligning to TRBD2. This CDR3 spans 13 amino acids. Per the germline V gene, CDR1 is SGHTA and CDR2 is FQGNSA. The ends lost 3 bases at V and 6 bases at J; junction bases unmatched: 2. CDR3 in DNA: TGTGCCAGCAGCTTCCGGGAGGGGGATACGCAGTATTTT. It is translated as CASSFREGDTQYF.

The rearrangement joins TRBV5-1 to TRBJ2-5, with 7 bases fitting TRBD1. V was pared by 3 bases and J by 4 bases, with 6 bases of the junction left unmatched. The CDR3 extends over 14 amino acids. Germline-derived CDR1 and CDR2 are SGHRS and YFSETQ. CDR3 protein: CASSSQGTLETQYF. The CDR3 bases are TGCGCCAGCAGCTCACAGGGGACATTAGAGACCCAGTACTTC.

The J gene is TRBJ2-1, the V gene TRBV4-1, with 9 bases fitting TRBD2. V lost 0 bases, J lost 9 bases, and 12 bases stayed unmatched. Germline-derived CDR1 and CDR2 are MGHRA and YSYEKL. There are 17 residues in the CDR3. For the CDR3, the DNA is TGCGCCAGCAGCCAAGACCTGACTAGCGGCTCTGTGGGTGAGCAGTTCTTC. It translates to CASSQDLTSGSVGEQFF.

This clone is a singleton in its sample. V and J are TRBV9 and TRBJ1-1, with D perhaps TRBD1 (5 bases). CDR3 size: 13 residues. From germline, CDR1 is SGDLS and CDR2 YYNGEE. Trimming took off 4 bases at V and 1 base at J, with 8 bases between the two ends. CDR3 nucleotides: TGTGCCAGCAGCCCGACAGAGAACACTGAAGCTTTCTTT. This encodes CASSPTENTEAFF.

The chain uses TRBV5-1 and TRBJ1-1; TRBD1 agrees at 9 bases. Losses at the gene ends were 0 bases for V and 4 bases for J; bases not matched to a gene: 4. Germline CDR1 and CDR2: SGHRS and YFSETQ. This CDR3 has 15 residues. CDR3 bases: TGCGCCAGCAGCTTGGGGACAGGGGTGGGCACTGAAGCTTTCTTT. Residues: CASSLGTGVGTEAFF.

This clone was seen a single time. This sequence joins TRBV18 and TRBJ1-1; TRBD1 aligns across 8 bases. The CDR3 is 14 amino acids. Germline CDR1 and CDR2: KGHSH and LQKENI. With V trimmed by 5 bases and J by 3 bases, 5 bases remained unmatched. CDR3: CASSADREDTEAFF. CDR3 sequence (DNA): TGTGCCAGCTCAGCGGACAGGGAGGACACTGAAGCTTTCTTT.

This rearrangement joins TRBV30 to TRBJ2-3, with D possibly matching TRBD2 (5 bases). Trimming took 4 bases from V and 4 from J, leaving 9 bases between them. There are 12 residues in the CDR3. Germline CDR1 and CDR2: GTSNPN and SVGIG (reference sequence). CDR3 nucleotides: TGTGCCTGGAATAGCGAGTCAGATACGCAGTATTTT. It translates to CAWNSESDTQYF. The full variable domain, rest sourced from reference TRBV30 and TRBJ2-3, is SQTIHQWPATLVQPVGSPLSLECTVEGTSNPNLYWYRQAAGRGLQLLFYSVGIGQISSEVPQNLSASRPQDRQFILSSKKLLLSDSGFYLCAWNSESDTQYFGPGTRLTVL.

The chain employs TRBV29-1 and TRBJ2-7; 7 bases match TRBD2. Germline V lookup: CDR1 SQVTM, CDR2 ANQGSEA. The CDR3 is made up of 13 amino acids. V shed 1 base, J shed 2 bases, and the junction held 2 bases outside the gene matches. In DNA form, the CDR3 reads TGCAGCGTTGAAGCTAGCGGAACCTACGAGCAGTACTTC. Amino acids: CSVEASGTYEQYF.

V is TRBV29-1 and J is TRBJ1-1, with a weak D call TRBD1 (5 bases). Germline assignment: CDR1 SQVTM and CDR2 ANQGSEA. The CDR3 is 15 residues long. V was trimmed by 4 bases and J by 5 bases, leaving 20 bases between them. The CDR3 DNA sequence: TGCAGCGTTGTATCACAGGCGCCAATCAGTACTGAAGCTTTCTTT. Amino acid sequence: CSVVSQAPISTEAFF.

Turning to this clone: Other DNA sequences from this sample encode an identical CDR3 as well. The chain uses TRBV6-5 and TRBJ2-7, with TRBD1 matching over 8 bases. V shed 0 bases, J shed 2 bases, and the junction held 3 bases outside the gene matches. Germline loops: CDR1 MNHEY, CDR2 SVGAGI. The CDR3 has 15 amino acids. CDR3 coding DNA: TGTGCCAGCAGTTACTCGACAGGGGCTCCCTACGAGCAGTACTTC. Translation gives CASSYSTGAPYEQYF.

There are a few counts of this clone. J is TRBJ2-5 and V is TRBV5-1; 7 nucleotides line up with TRBD2. CDR1 and CDR2 (germline): SGHRS, YFSETQ. The CDR3 is made up of 14 amino acids. Trimming took 2 bases from V and 1 from J; bases not matched to a gene: 2. The CDR3 sequence: CASSLSSGQETQYF. The CDR3 nucleotides read TGCGCCAGCAGCTTATCTAGCGGCCAAGAGACCCAGTACTTC.

This chain uses TRBV1 with TRBJ1-5. TRBV1 counts as a pseudogene. CDR3 length equals 16 residues. This CDR3 reads CTSSQPPTGEAQPQHF. The CDR3 coding sequence is TGCACCAGCAGCCAGCCCCCCACCGGGGAAGCTCAGCCCCAGCATTTT.

This clone has only one observation. The DNA of the CDR3 is TGTGCCAGCAGCCAAGGGGCAGGAGGCGGAAACACCATATATTTT. It is translated as CASSQGAGGGNTIYF. The chain is built from TRBV3-1 (or the pseudogene TRBV3-2) and TRBJ1-3, with no clear D. V lost 1 base to trimming and J lost 4 bases, with 11 bases between them. CDR1 LGHDT and CDR2 YNNKEL come from the germline V gene (reference sequence). The CDR3 is 15 amino acids.

This clone occurred many times. The CDR3 loop reads CAISANDRGNTEAFF. The CDR3 region has the DNA TGTGCCATCAGTGCCAATGACAGAGGGAACACTGAAGCTTTCTTT. The chain recombines TRBV10-3 with TRBJ1-1; D may be TRBD1 (5 bases). The CDR3 covers 15 residues. Germline-derived CDR1 and CDR2 are ENHRY and SYGVKD. Trimming pared 4 bases from V and 1 base from J, leaving 13 bases between.

This clone came up a few times. The chain combines TRBV7-3 with TRBJ2-1; 10 positions match TRBD1. V lost 1 base and J lost 9; bases outside the gene matches: 3. CDR3 length: 14 residues. Germline V CDR1 and CDR2: SGHTA, FQGTGA. This CDR3 reads CASSLRDRGSEQFF. The CDR3 bases are TGTGCCAGCAGCTTAAGGGACAGGGGCAGTGAGCAGTTCTTC.

This chain connects TRBV11-2 to TRBJ1-3; possible D gene TRBD1, 5 bases. Trimming removed 1 base at V and 1 base at J, with 8 bases between. The CDR3 has 15 amino acids. Germline V gives CDR1 SGHAT, CDR2 FQNNGV. This chain's CDR3 is CASSLARGSGNTIYF. Here the CDR3 DNA reads TGTGCCAGCAGCTTAGCTCGGGGGTCTGGAAACACCATATATTTT.

The DNA of the CDR3 is TGTGCCAGCAGCTCCAGGACTAGCGGGGGGGCGAATACGCAGTATTTT. It encodes CASSSRTSGGANTQYF. This chain joins TRBV5-4 and TRBJ2-3; 15 nucleotides match TRBD2. The V and J ends lost 3 bases and 7 bases, in that order; junction bases with no gene match: 6. The CDR3 length is 16 residues. Germline assignment: CDR1 SGHNT and CDR2 YYREEE (reference sequence).

The table lists this clone with many counts. The chain is built from TRBV19 and TRBJ2-1, with 12 bases matching TRBD2. Germline CDR1 and CDR2: LNHDA and SQIVND (reference sequence). V trimming: 8 bases; J trimming: 7 bases; junction bases outside the gene matches: 9. This CDR3 spans 15 amino acids. The CDR3 spells CASGTSGWRGNEQFF. CDR3 sequence (DNA): TGTGCCAGTGGGACTAGCGGGTGGCGAGGTAATGAGCAGTTCTTC.

This sequence joins TRBV19 and TRBJ2-3; 9 bases agree with TRBD2. Germline trimming cut 5 bases from V and 6 bases from J; bases unmatched to any gene: 9. Per the germline V gene, CDR1 is LNHDA and CDR2 is SQIVND (reference sequence). The CDR3 covers 15 residues. Here the CDR3 reads CASSRAGGEGDTQYF. The CDR3, as DNA: TGTGCCAGTAGTCGCGCGGGAGGGGAGGGCGATACGCAGTATTTT.

This sequence joins TRBV7-2 and TRBJ2-5; 9 bases map to TRBD1. J lost 4 bases, V lost 3 bases, and 6 bases had no gene match. The germline gives CDR1 SGHTA, CDR2 FQGNSA. CDR3 length: 15 amino acids. The DNA of the CDR3 is TGTGCCAGCAGCTTCGCTGGGACAGGGTTAGAGACCCAGTACTTC. This codes for CASSFAGTGLETQYF. The full variable domain, its missing parts supplied by reference TRBV7-2 and TRBJ2-5, is GAGVSQSPSNKVTEKGKDVELRCDPISGHTALYWYRQSLGQGLEFLIYFQGNSAPDKSGLPSDRFSAERTGGSVSTLTIQRTQQEDSAVYLCASSFAGTGLETQYFGPGTRLLVL.

The chain's CDR3 is CASSLAGRLAAYNEQFF. The CDR3 DNA reads as TGTGCCAGCAGCTTGGCCGGTAGGCTAGCGGCCTACAATGAGCAGTTCTTC. The V gene is TRBV5-4, the J gene TRBJ2-1; 7 bases match TRBD2. CDR3 length: 17 amino acids. CDR1 is SGHNT, CDR2 YYREEE, per germline (reference sequence). With 0 bases clipped from V and 2 bases from J, the junction kept 8 bases outside the gene matches.